This entry lists 6 T cell receptor beta chains sequenced from one sample in a study of shared clonotypes between healthy human individuals. Produced via immunoSEQ multiplex PCR; TCRdb's table is partial and in-frame only. This table has some 1.4 million clones, 95% to 97% appearing once. Sequencing was performed on naive CD4+ T cells sorted from blood. Noted subset: CD45RA+ positively selected. The receptors were gathered from a man aged 30 to 45 in good health.

The chain recombines TRBV5-1 with TRBJ2-1, with 11 bases identical to TRBD2. Germline lookup yields CDR1 SGHRS and CDR2 YFSETQ. Trimming removed 4 bases from V and 10 bases from J; junction bases left unmatched: 16. The CDR3 is made up of 17 amino acids. The CDR3 spells CASSPLIAGGASGEQFF. CDR3 nucleotides: TGCGCCAGCAGCCCATTGATAGCGGGAGGGGCGTCGGGGGAGCAGTTCTTC.

The gene calls are TRBV28 and TRBJ2-1, with a tentative D call TRBD2 (6 bases). The V end lost 6 bases, the J end lost 6 bases, and 12 bases lay between the germline ends. The CDR3 sequence is 13 residues long. From germline, CDR1 is MDHEN and CDR2 SYDVKM. CDR3 DNA sequence: TGTGCCAGCAGGGGAGGTCCCTTCAATGAGCAGTTCTTC. Its protein product is CASRGGPFNEQFF.

The chain has TRBV10-3 and TRBJ2-5; D not resolved. V lost 3 bases and J lost 5, with 10 bases in between. This CDR3 has 13 residues. CDR1 ENHRY and CDR2 SYGVKD come from the germline V gene. The CDR3 DNA reads TGTGCCATCAGTGATATGGGTTTGGAGACCCAGTACTTC. Encoded protein: CAISDMGLETQYF.

V usage is TRBV9 and J usage is TRBJ2-5; D is uncertain. This CDR3 is 13 amino acids long. Germline V gives CDR1 SGDLS, CDR2 YYNGEE. The V and J ends lost 7 bases and 5 bases respectively, with 15 bases between them. This CDR3 reads CASGPSYWETQYF. CDR3 in DNA: TGTGCCAGCGGACCCTCCTACTGGGAGACCCAGTACTTC.

This chain links TRBV29-1 with TRBJ2-5; 7 bases align to TRBD2. Germline CDR1 SQVTM, CDR2 ANQGSEA. The CDR3 is made up of 13 amino acids. V dropped 7 bases and J dropped 1; count of bases not matched to a gene: 6. The CDR3 is CSGGGIAQETQYF. In DNA form, the CDR3 reads TGCAGCGGGGGGGGGATAGCCCAAGAGACCCAGTACTTC.

The V gene is TRBV7-8, the J gene TRBJ2-7; D uncertain. This CDR3 comprises 13 residues. Trimming shortened V by 0 bases and J by 0 bases, and 3 bases separated the two germline ends. Per germline, CDR1 SGHVS and CDR2 FQNEAQ. CDR3 DNA sequence: TGTGCCAGCAGCTTAGCTTCCTCCTACGAGCAGTACTTC. It codes for CASSLASSYEQYF.